This entry lists 16 T cell receptor beta chains sequenced from one sample in a study of cytomegalovirus exposure and HLA in healthy donors. PCR employed 60 Vbeta and 13 Jbeta primers. Sequencing was performed with immunoSEQ multiplex PCR; in TCRdb, only in-frame clones are kept and a portion is missing. Here the sample spans about 140,000 clones, roughly 75% being singletons. Sequenced sample: PBMCs. The source of these receptors is a man aged 40-55 years in good health and CMV-seronegative.

There are a few counts of this clone. The chain is built from TRBV4-1 and TRBJ1-5, with D unresolved. V dropped 0 bases and J dropped 9 bases, with 15 bases sitting between them. The CDR3 is made up of 15 amino acids. Germline V CDR1 and CDR2: MGHRA, YSYEKL. CDR3 sequence reads: CASSQEGGGGGPQHF. The CDR3 region has the DNA TGCGCCAGCAGCCAAGAGGGCGGTGGTGGAGGGCCCCAGCATTTT.

The chain couples TRBV5-5 to TRBJ2-5; maybe TRBD1 (5 bases). CDR1 is SGHKS, CDR2 YYEKEE, per germline (reference sequence). The length of the CDR3 is 14 residues. V was trimmed by 4 bases and J by 2 bases, leaving 12 bases between them. CDR3 bases: TGTGCCAGCAGCGTAGGACATATACAAGAGACCCAGTACTTC. Translation: CASSVGHIQETQYF.

A few counts support this clone. The gene calls are TRBV27 and TRBJ2-7, with D possibly TRBD1 on 6 matching bases. Germline CDR1 MNHEY, CDR2 SMNVEV (reference sequence). Trimming cost V 7 bases and J 7 bases, with 26 bases left between them. This CDR3 has 16 amino acids. As DNA, the CDR3 is TGTGCCAGCAAACCATCCGACAGGTTGATCTTGGTAGAGCAGTACTTC. Protein product: CASKPSDRLILVEQYF.

The V call is TRBV7-2, the J call TRBJ2-3; D ambiguous. The V gene lost 5 bases and the J gene lost 2 bases, with 5 bases spanning the gap. The germline gives CDR1 SGHTA, CDR2 FQGNSA. The CDR3 length is 12 residues. The CDR3: CASSLITDTQYF. The CDR3 bases are TGTGCCAGCAGCCTAATCACAGATACGCAGTATTTT.

This chain links TRBV5-1 with TRBJ2-6; TRBD1 might be the D (6 bases). Germline values: CDR1 SGHRS, CDR2 YFSETQ. The CDR3 consists of 15 residues. V was cut by 0 bases and J by 7 bases, with 11 bases left in between. CDR3 DNA sequence: TGCGCCAGCAGCTTGGGCTACGGGACAGCCAACGTCCTGACTTTC. It is translated as CASSLGYGTANVLTF.

The J gene is TRBJ2-7, the V gene TRBV7-2, with D perhaps matching TRBD2 (7 bases). Germline values: CDR1 SGHTA, CDR2 FQGNSA. The CDR3 runs 12 residues. Trimming left V 5 bases short and J 9 bases short, with 14 bases between. CDR3 region: CASSEGGGVQYF. In nucleotides, the CDR3 is TGTGCCAGCAGCGAGGGGGGGGGCGTGCAGTACTTC.

The chain carries TRBV21-1 and TRBJ1-6. TRBV21-1 counts as a pseudogene. The CDR3 is made up of 13 amino acids. The CDR3 region is CASTGGQGGPSAF. The CDR3 nucleotides read TGTGCCAGCACCGGGGGGCAAGGGGGACCTTCCGCCTTT.

The sample holds a few counts of this clone. The CDR3 DNA reads TGCGCCAGCACCTTATACAGGGGGTTAGACCGCTACACCTTC. Its translation: CASTLYRGLDRYTF. The J gene is TRBJ1-2, the V gene TRBV4-1, with 8 nucleotides matching TRBD1. V trimming: 7 bases; J trimming: 9 bases; junction bases outside the gene matches: 13. This CDR3 has 14 amino acids. Germline values: CDR1 MGHRA, CDR2 YSYEKL.

The chain couples TRBV5-8 to TRBJ2-5; TRBD2 might be the D (5 bases). The J call is doubtful: the DNA matches TRBJ2-7 better. This CDR3 comprises 13 residues. Germline loops: CDR1 SGHTS, CDR2 YDEGEE. CDR3 loop: CASNWRKGPEQYF. Here the CDR3 DNA reads TGTGCCAGCAACTGGAGGAAGGGCCCCGAGCAGTACTTC.

V is TRBV7-9 and J is TRBJ2-1; D is possibly TRBD1 (7 bases). The V and J ends lost 2 bases and 4 bases respectively, with 12 bases between them. The length of the CDR3 is 15 residues. The germline CDR1 and CDR2 sequences are SEHNR and FQNEAQ (reference sequence). CDR3 sequence (DNA): TGTGCCAGCAGCTTAAACAGGGGACTTTACAATGAGCAGTTCTTC. Translation gives CASSLNRGLYNEQFF.

V and J are TRBV7-9 and TRBJ2-7; a possible D gene is TRBD1 (5 bases). Looked up from germline, CDR1 is SEHNR and CDR2 is FQNEAQ (reference sequence). The length of the CDR3 is 16 residues. Trimming stripped 4 bases from V and 2 bases from J, with 18 bases between. The CDR3 protein is CASSSLGGHYPYEQYF. As DNA, the CDR3 is TGTGCCAGCAGCTCGTTGGGCGGACATTACCCCTACGAGCAGTACTTC.

The J gene is TRBJ2-1, the V gene TRBV7-3; 9 nucleotides agree with TRBD1. V lost 0 bases and J lost 5; bases outside the gene matches: 5. The germline V gene has CDR1 SGHTA and CDR2 FQGTGA. CDR3 length: 16 amino acids. CDR3 loop: CASSLTPGQGNNEQFF. The DNA of the CDR3 is TGTGCCAGCAGCTTAACACCGGGACAGGGAAACAATGAGCAGTTCTTC.

The genes are TRBV27 and TRBJ1-6, with D hard to call. This CDR3 is built from 17 residues. Deletions cut 3 bases from V and 4 bases from J, with 16 bases between. CDR1 MNHEY and CDR2 SMNVEV come from the germline V gene (reference sequence). Here the CDR3 reads CASSLVALTGYNSPLHF. CDR3 nucleotide sequence: TGTGCCAGCAGTTTGGTTGCCTTAACGGGTTATAATTCACCCCTCCACTTT.

The genes are TRBV29-1 and TRBJ2-7; 7 nucleotides align to TRBD2. CDR1 and CDR2 (germline): SQVTM, ANQGSEA. J was trimmed by 3 bases and V by 1 base; bases with no gene match: 0. The length of the CDR3 is 12 residues. The CDR3 sequence: CSVEGDYYEQYF. CDR3 nucleotide sequence: TGCAGCGTTGAAGGGGACTACTACGAGCAGTACTTC.

The chain has TRBV5-1 and TRBJ1-2; D gene uncertain. Germline V CDR1 and CDR2: SGHRS, YFSETQ. The CDR3 consists of 12 residues. V was shortened by 5 bases and J by 2 bases, with 7 bases between the two germline ends. The CDR3 loop is CASREENYGYTF. The CDR3 coding sequence is TGCGCCAGCAGGGAGGAGAACTATGGCTACACCTTC.

V is TRBV7-9 and J is TRBJ2-7, with TRBD1 matching over 9 bases. CDR3 size: 15 residues. Germline V gene sequence: CDR1 SEHNR, CDR2 FQNEAQ (reference sequence). V shed 4 bases, J shed 4 bases, and the junction held 8 bases outside the gene matches. Here the CDR3 DNA reads TGTGCCAGCAGCTCAGACAGGGGGGATTTATACGAGCAGTACTTC. Translating it yields CASSSDRGDLYEQYF. Full variable domain (rest looked up from reference TRBV7-9 and TRBJ2-7): DTGVSQNPRHKITKRGQNVTFRCDPISEHNRLYWYRQTLGQGPEFLTYFQNEAQLEKSRLLSDRFSAERPKGSFSTLEIQRTEQGDSAMYLCASSSDRGDLYEQYFGPGTRLTVT.